This T cell receptor beta chain was recovered during a study of regulatory T cells in long-lasting Graves disease. Turning to the study itself: Graves' cases, newly diagnosed, had used antithyroid drugs under 3 months.

Sequencing libraries for TCR beta were prepared with iRepertoire HTBI primers and Arm-PCR of CDR3 regions. TCRdb passed the multiplex PCR reads through MiXCR, listing each CDR3 protein once. The sample holds 320,000 or so distinct CDR3 sequences, under 20% seen once. Described time point: newly diagnosed GD, antithyroid drugs for less than 3 months. Making the TCR library involved RNA that had been extracted from PBMCs. On this clonotype itself: A much bigger clone sits one base away, suggesting this may be a read error.

The TCR sequence derives from a female donor with Graves disease. The sequencing here drew on peripheral blood mononuclear cells (PBMCs), taken at new diagnosis, from a patient treated with antithyroid drugs.

This chain's CDR3 is CASSVADGSSGPQHF. CDR3 bases: TGTGCCAGCAGCGTAGCCGACGGTTCCAGTGGGCCCCAGCATTTT. This sequence joins TRBV9 and TRBJ1-5, with D unclear. The length of the CDR3 is 15 residues. CDR1 and CDR2 from the germline V gene are SGDLS and YYNGEE. Trimming pared 0 bases from V and 9 bases from J, leaving 16 bases between.